This T cell receptor (beta chain) was sequenced for a study of blood T cell repertoires in COVID-19. On the study more broadly: PBMCs, B-cell-depleted T cells, or T cells provided the cDNA or gDNA that made up the material.

Libraries were prepared by immunoSEQ multiplex PCR; TCRdb keeps only in-frame clonotypes and omits some of them. The repertoire holds approximately 150,000 clones, roughly 79% seen once, with around 2.1% in the top ten. CDR3 size: 17 residues. Between the trimmed V and J ends, which lost 2 bases and 1 base, there was a span of 15 bases. The germline V gene has CDR1 ENHRY and CDR2 SYGVKD. The origin of this receptor is a woman aged 55 to 70 with acute or convalescent COVID-19. Sample: peripheral blood. This chain uses TRBV10-3 with TRBJ1-5, with D perhaps matching TRBD1 (6 bases). CDR3 loop: CAISEGPRGGSNQPQHF. Written as DNA, the CDR3 is TGTGCCATCAGTGAGGGCCCTCGCGGGGGCAGCAATCAGCCCCAGCATTTT.